The 11 T cell receptor beta chains below come from one sample, sequenced in a study of siplizumab effects on memory and regulatory T cells. Clones were read by immunoSEQ multiplex PCR, and TCRdb kept only the in-frame ones, dropping some. The table lists 90,000 to 95,000 clones, around 95% of them singletons. Sequenced material: naive CD4+ T cells sorted from blood. These TCRs come from a human donor in good health.

The CDR3 loop reads CASSSRTGGSYEQYF. Written as DNA, the CDR3 is TGTGCCAGCAGCTCAAGGACAGGGGGCAGTTACGAGCAGTACTTC. The rearrangement joins TRBV7-9 to TRBJ2-5; 11 bases line up with TRBD1. The assigned J gene may be wrong: the sequence end matches TRBJ2-7 better. Germline V gene data show CDR1 as SEHNR and CDR2 as FQNEAQ (reference sequence). The CDR3 has 15 residues.

Written as DNA, the CDR3 is TGTGCCAGTAGTTTACAGGGGGCACCTAACACTGAAGCTTTCTTT. This codes for CASSLQGAPNTEAFF. The chain couples TRBV19 to TRBJ1-1; TRBD1 agrees at 9 bases. This CDR3 contains 15 residues. V shed 5 bases, J shed 2 bases, and the junction held 6 bases outside the gene matches. Germline CDR1 reads LNHDA; CDR2 reads SQIVND (reference sequence).

This clone was seen a single time. The CDR3 spells CASSQGAAGQGYNQPQHF. CDR3 bases: TGTGCCAGCAGCCAAGGAGCCGCGGGCCAGGGGTACAATCAGCCCCAGCATTTT. The V call is TRBV4-2, the J call TRBJ1-5; D is possibly TRBD1 (6 bases). Per germline, CDR1 LGHNA and CDR2 YNFKEQ. The CDR3 spans 18 residues. Trimming removed 1 base from V and 3 bases from J, with 19 bases in between.

The V call is TRBV4-3, the J call TRBJ1-2; no firm D call. The germline gives CDR1 LGHNA, CDR2 YSLEER. V lost 0 bases, J lost 4 bases, and 12 bases lay in between. The length of the CDR3 is 15 residues. Here the CDR3 reads CASSQDGYSIYGYTF. Here the CDR3 DNA reads TGCGCCAGCAGCCAAGATGGATACAGCATCTATGGCTACACCTTC.

The V and J genes are TRBV29-1 and TRBJ1-2; unclear D gene. Germline lookup yields CDR1 SQVTM and CDR2 ANQGSEA. The CDR3 runs to 12 residues. The ends were cut back, 5 bases at V and 2 bases at J, with 9 bases in the middle. This CDR3 reads CSVRLGNYGYTF. CDR3 coding DNA: TGCAGCGTTCGTTTGGGGAACTATGGCTACACCTTC.

V is TRBV28 and J is TRBJ1-5; D uncertain. CDR1 and CDR2 from the germline V gene are MDHEN and SYDVKM. V shed 3 bases and J shed 5 bases, with 5 bases lying between them. There are 12 residues in the CDR3. The CDR3 bases are TGTGCCAGCAGTTTTAGGGATCAGCCCCAGCATTTT. The encoded protein is CASSFRDQPQHF.

The V and J genes are TRBV14 and TRBJ2-6, with no clear D. Germline assignment: CDR1 SGHDN and CDR2 FVKESK. The CDR3 extends over 16 amino acids. V lost 4 bases, J lost 0 bases, and 10 bases lay in between. This CDR3 is CASSRKESSGANVLTF. The CDR3, as DNA: TGTGCCAGCAGCCGAAAAGAGAGCTCTGGGGCCAACGTCCTGACTTTC. Drawing the rest from reference TRBV14 and TRBJ2-6, the complete variable domain is EAGVTQFPSHSVIEKGQTVTLRCDPISGHDNLYWYRRVMGKEIKFLLHFVKESKQDESGMPNNRFLAERTGGTYSTLKVQPAELEDSGVYFCASSRKESSGANVLTFGAGSRLTVL.

The J gene is TRBJ1-3, the V gene TRBV20-1; unclear D gene. Germline CDR1 is DFQATT and CDR2 is SNEGSKA (reference sequence). The CDR3 totals 11 residues. V lost 5 bases to trimming and J lost 12 bases, with 14 bases between them. CDR3 sequence reads: CSAPAHRGIYF. CDR3 bases: TGCAGTGCTCCAGCCCATAGAGGCATATATTTT.

The rearrangement joins TRBV2 to TRBJ1-2; maybe TRBD1 (5 bases). Germline values: CDR1 SNHLY, CDR2 FYNNEI. V lost 7 bases to trimming and J lost 1 base, with 13 bases between them. The CDR3 runs 14 residues. The CDR3 here is CASTIGGINYGYTF. CDR3 sequence (DNA): TGTGCCAGCACTATCGGGGGGATTAACTATGGCTACACCTTC.

The gene calls are TRBV6-6 and TRBJ1-1; D call uncertain. The CDR3 contains 12 residues. Trimming cost V 2 bases and J 8 bases, with 9 bases left between them. Germline V gene lookup returns CDR1 MNHNY and CDR2 SVGAGI (reference sequence). The CDR3 DNA reads TGTGCCAGCAGTTACCCTCCGAGCGAAGCTTTCTTT. Encoded protein: CASSYPPSEAFF.

The chain has TRBV9 and TRBJ2-3; the D is unclear. This CDR3 spans 15 amino acids. Germline CDR1 reads SGDLS; CDR2 reads YYNGEE. Trimming removed 0 bases from V and 6 bases from J, with 14 bases in between. The CDR3 DNA sequence: TGTGCCAGCAGCGTAGATAGGGATCTAGGGGATACGCAGTATTTT. Protein product: CASSVDRDLGDTQYF.